This note documents a single TCR beta chain sequence. The data stem from a study of blood T cell repertoires in COVID-19. The data were produced by immunoSEQ multiplex PCR, yet TCRdb's version contains in-frame clones alone and is incomplete. The table records more than 150,000 clones, about 88% of them present only once. The sequencing sample was made of peripheral blood. This TCR was recovered from a man in his thirties or forties with active or convalescent COVID-19.

The CDR3 nucleotides are TGCGCCAGCAGTGAAACAGGGGGCAGGACTGAAGCTTTCTTT. Protein product: CASSETGGRTEAFF. The chain is built from TRBV10-1 and TRBJ1-1, with 9 bases that match TRBD1. V lost 3 bases to trimming and J lost 5 bases; unmatched junction nucleotides: 4. Looked up from germline, CDR1 is WNHNN and CDR2 is SYGVQD (reference sequence). The length of the CDR3 is 14 residues.